These 2 T cell receptor beta chains were sequenced from one sample in a study of response to subunit inactivated influenza vaccine. TCRdb re-called the RT-PCR reads through MiXCR, storing one row per CDR3 protein. The sample contains 650,000 to 850,000 distinct CDR3 sequences, approximately 15% of which appear only once. The sample consisted of PBMCs from blood, taken roughly 2 weeks before vaccination. The receptor set was obtained from a man aged 45-60 years who received an inactivated influenza vaccine.

The chain combines TRBV4-2 with TRBJ2-3; tentatively, D is TRBD1 or TRBD2 (5 bases each). This CDR3 region has 16 residues. The V gene lost 1 base and the J gene lost 4 bases, with 15 bases spanning the gap. CDR1 LGHNA and CDR2 YNFKEQ come from the germline V gene. CDR3 nucleotide sequence: TGTGCCAGCAGCCAAGTTCCAGGCCGAGGGGCAGATACGCAGTATTTT. This sequence encodes CASSQVPGRGADTQYF.

The gene calls are TRBV7-9 and TRBJ2-3, with D perhaps TRBD1 or TRBD2 (5 bases each). V dropped 5 bases and J dropped 6 bases, with 12 bases sitting between them. The length of the CDR3 is 13 residues. Germline-derived CDR1 and CDR2 are SEHNR and FQNEAQ (reference sequence). The CDR3 DNA reads TGTGCCAGCAGCCGCAACGAGGGGGATACGCAGTATTTT. Translation: CASSRNEGDTQYF.